This is a list of T cell receptor beta chains from one sample in a study of blood T cell repertoires in COVID-19. Data came from immunoSEQ multiplex PCR; TCRdb stores just in-frame clones and leaves some out. The sample records 150,000 to 200,000 clones, roughly 89% being singletons. The sequenced sample consisted of peripheral blood. These receptors all come from a human donor in a cohort sampled during active COVID-19. Each CDR3 is given with its conserved first and last residue. D genes are given only for firm matches. The size field is filled for only some rows; it gives once, few, many or a size class.

d_call: .; clone_size: once; v_call: TRBV29-1; j_call: TRBJ1-2; cdr3_aa: CSAMDRSNYGYTF; cdr3_nt: TGCAGCGCCATGGACAGATCTAACTATGGCTACACCTTC
d_call: TRBD2; clone_size: .; v_call: TRBV19; j_call: TRBJ2-3; cdr3_aa: CASRPAGAGGTDTQYF; cdr3_nt: TGTGCCAGTAGGCCCGCGGGAGCGGGGGGCACAGATACGCAGTATTTT
d_call: .; clone_size: .; v_call: TRBV6-6; j_call: TRBJ2-1; cdr3_aa: CASSYSRQAGYNEQFF; cdr3_nt: TGTGCCAGCAGTTACTCGAGACAAGCGGGTTATAATGAGCAGTTCTTC
d_call: .; clone_size: .; v_call: TRBV19; j_call: TRBJ2-5; cdr3_aa: CASSIPGSEETQYF; cdr3_nt: TGTGCCAGTAGTATCCCCGGGAGCGAAGAGACCCAGTACTTC
d_call: TRBD1; clone_size: .; v_call: TRBV28; j_call: TRBJ1-2; cdr3_aa: CASNYRQGGSGYTF; cdr3_nt: TGTGCCAGCAATTATAGACAGGGGGGAAGTGGCTACACCTTC
d_call: .; clone_size: .; v_call: TRBV11-3; j_call: TRBJ2-7; cdr3_aa: CASSPSGGPYEQYF; cdr3_nt: TGTGCCAGCAGCCCCTCAGGAGGGCCCTACGAGCAGTACTTC
d_call: TRBD2; clone_size: .; v_call: TRBV27; j_call: TRBJ2-3; cdr3_aa: CASSFRGGRGTDTQYF; cdr3_nt: TGTGCCAGCAGCTTCAGGGGCGGGAGGGGCACAGATACGCAGTATTTT
d_call: TRBD1; clone_size: .; v_call: TRBV6-5; j_call: TRBJ2-7; cdr3_aa: CASSSYTGGFYEQYF; cdr3_nt: TGTGCCAGCAGTTCTTACACAGGGGGCTTCTACGAGCAGTACTTC
d_call: .; clone_size: few; v_call: TRBV5-6; j_call: TRBJ1-5; cdr3_aa: CASSLGARVGNQPQHF; cdr3_nt: TGTGCCAGCAGCTTGGGGGCCAGGGTTGGCAATCAGCCCCAGCATTTT
d_call: .; clone_size: .; v_call: TRBV13; j_call: TRBJ1-2; cdr3_aa: CASSPGSGALYTF; cdr3_nt: TGTGCCAGCAGCCCGGGGTCCGGAGCTCTCTACACCTTC
d_call: TRBD1; clone_size: .; v_call: TRBV12-3/TRBV12-4; j_call: TRBJ1-1; cdr3_aa: CASSPDRVGAFF; cdr3_nt: TGTGCCAGCAGTCCCGACAGGGTTGGAGCTTTCTTT
d_call: .; clone_size: .; v_call: TRBV9; j_call: TRBJ1-2; cdr3_aa: CASSGWDWRGGYTF; cdr3_nt: TGTGCCAGCAGCGGCTGGGATTGGAGGGGTGGCTACACCTTC
d_call: .; clone_size: .; v_call: TRBV19; j_call: TRBJ1-1; cdr3_aa: CASSIGGLNTEAFF; cdr3_nt: TGTGCCAGTAGTATAGGAGGGCTGAACACTGAAGCTTTCTTT
d_call: TRBD2; clone_size: .; v_call: TRBV5-6; j_call: TRBJ2-1; cdr3_aa: CASSLAGGNEQFF; cdr3_nt: TGTGCCAGCAGCTTGGCGGGGGGCAATGAGCAGTTCTTC
d_call: .; clone_size: .; v_call: TRBV20-1; j_call: TRBJ2-1; cdr3_aa: CSASLPRGGRSYNEQFF; cdr3_nt: TGCAGTGCTAGTTTACCGAGGGGGGGCCGATCCTACAATGAGCAGTTCTTC
d_call: TRBD2; clone_size: .; v_call: TRBV11-1; j_call: TRBJ2-7; cdr3_aa: CASSLGREALYEQYF; cdr3_nt: TGTGCCAGCAGCTTAGGCCGGGAGGCCCTCTACGAGCAGTACTTC
d_call: .; clone_size: .; v_call: TRBV6-2/TRBV6-3; j_call: TRBJ1-5; cdr3_aa: CASSRGTLSQNQPQHF; cdr3_nt: TGTGCCAGCAGTCGTGGGACTCTGAGCCAGAATCAGCCCCAGCATTTT
d_call: TRBD2; clone_size: .; v_call: TRBV28; j_call: TRBJ2-1; cdr3_aa: CASSFLRAGFYNEQFF; cdr3_nt: TGTGCCAGCAGTTTTTTGCGAGCGGGATTCTACAATGAGCAGTTCTTC
d_call: .; clone_size: once; v_call: TRBV9; j_call: TRBJ1-6; cdr3_aa: CASTRTGGLGSPLHF; cdr3_nt: TGTGCCAGCACCCGTACAGGAGGGCTAGGTTCACCCCTCCACTTT
d_call: .; clone_size: .; v_call: TRBV5-8; j_call: TRBJ2-1; cdr3_aa: CASSLPRGSYNEQFF; cdr3_nt: TGTGCCAGCAGCTTGCCCAGGGGCTCCTACAATGAGCAGTTCTTC
d_call: TRBD1; clone_size: .; v_call: TRBV30; j_call: TRBJ1-2; cdr3_aa: CAWTHETGVSHGYTF; cdr3_nt: TGTGCCTGGACTCACGAGACAGGGGTATCGCATGGCTACACCTTC
d_call: .; clone_size: .; v_call: TRBV7-9; j_call: TRBJ1-2; cdr3_aa: CASSPSDDYGYTF; cdr3_nt: TGTGCCAGCAGCCCCAGTGATGACTATGGCTACACCTTC
d_call: .; clone_size: .; v_call: TRBV30; j_call: TRBJ1-5; cdr3_aa: CAWSVPTPGNSNQPQHF; cdr3_nt: TGTGCCTGGAGTGTTCCAACCCCAGGCAATAGCAATCAGCCCCAGCATTTT
d_call: TRBD2; clone_size: .; v_call: TRBV4-2; j_call: TRBJ2-7; cdr3_aa: CASSQGRLGSGPTYEQYF; cdr3_nt: TGTGCCAGCAGCCAAGGCCGGCTGGGTAGCGGGCCTACCTACGAGCAGTACTTC
d_call: .; clone_size: .; v_call: TRBV7-2; j_call: TRBJ1-2; cdr3_aa: CASSLSGAEIDGYTF; cdr3_nt: TGTGCCAGCAGCTTATCAGGGGCCGAGATTGATGGCTACACCTTC
d_call: .; clone_size: .; v_call: TRBV28; j_call: TRBJ1-1; cdr3_aa: CASRLDSFKFF; cdr3_nt: TGTGCCAGCAGACTCGACAGTTTCAAGTTCTTT
d_call: TRBD1; clone_size: .; v_call: TRBV30; j_call: TRBJ2-7; cdr3_aa: CAWSMAGTGIYEQYF; cdr3_nt: TGTGCCTGGAGTATGGCCGGGACAGGGATCTACGAGCAGTACTTC
d_call: TRBD1; clone_size: .; v_call: TRBV6-1; j_call: TRBJ2-7; cdr3_aa: CASSDWDRGSYEQYF; cdr3_nt: TGTGCCAGCAGTGATTGGGACAGGGGTTCCTACGAGCAGTACTTC
d_call: .; clone_size: few; v_call: TRBV28; j_call: TRBJ1-5; cdr3_aa: CASRLEGEGRPQHF; cdr3_nt: TGTGCCAGCCGTCTGGAAGGGGAAGGTCGGCCCCAGCATTTT
d_call: .; clone_size: .; v_call: TRBV2; j_call: TRBJ2-3; cdr3_aa: CASSDQGGFTDTQYF; cdr3_nt: TGTGCCAGCAGTGACCAGGGGGGATTCACAGATACGCAGTATTTT
d_call: .; clone_size: few; v_call: TRBV2; j_call: TRBJ1-1; cdr3_aa: CASFSGNTEAFF; cdr3_nt: TGTGCCAGCTTTAGCGGGAACACTGAAGCTTTCTTT
d_call: .; clone_size: .; v_call: TRBV7-9; j_call: TRBJ2-1; cdr3_aa: CATPLQADEQFF; cdr3_nt: TGTGCCACTCCCCTTCAAGCGGATGAGCAGTTCTTC
d_call: TRBD1; clone_size: .; v_call: TRBV7-9; j_call: TRBJ1-1; cdr3_aa: CASSPGFRDRRLNTEAFF; cdr3_nt: TGTGCCAGCAGCCCGGGATTTCGGGACAGGCGTCTGAACACTGAAGCTTTCTTT
d_call: .; clone_size: .; v_call: TRBV7-6; j_call: TRBJ1-2; cdr3_aa: CASPGLRGGGPNYGYTF; cdr3_nt: TGTGCCAGCCCTGGCCTCCGCGGGGGGGGACCTAACTATGGCTACACCTTC
d_call: TRBD1; clone_size: .; v_call: TRBV5-1; j_call: TRBJ1-2; cdr3_aa: CASSPDRGDYGYTF; cdr3_nt: TGCGCCAGCAGCCCGGACAGGGGAGACTATGGCTACACCTTC
d_call: .; clone_size: .; v_call: TRBV25-1; j_call: TRBJ1-1; cdr3_aa: CASSVYWRAFF; cdr3_nt: TGTGCCAGCAGTGTTTACTGGAGAGCTTTCTTT
d_call: TRBD1; clone_size: .; v_call: TRBV7-9; j_call: TRBJ2-4; cdr3_aa: CASSLRTGSTSAKNIQYF; cdr3_nt: TGTGCCAGCAGCTTACGGACAGGGTCCACGTCGGCCAAAAACATTCAGTACTTC
d_call: TRBD1; clone_size: .; v_call: TRBV19; j_call: TRBJ2-5; cdr3_aa: CASRDRREETQYF; cdr3_nt: TGTGCCAGCCGGGACAGGCGAGAAGAGACCCAGTACTTC
d_call: .; clone_size: .; v_call: TRBV4-1; j_call: TRBJ2-7; cdr3_aa: CASSQGLGSSYEQYF; cdr3_nt: TGCGCCAGCAGCCAGGGGCTAGGAAGCTCCTACGAGCAGTACTTC
d_call: TRBD1; clone_size: .; v_call: TRBV2; j_call: TRBJ1-4; cdr3_aa: CASRRGTGVREKLFF; cdr3_nt: TGTGCCAGCAGAAGGGGGACAGGGGTACGGGAAAAACTGTTTTTT